In this sample, the clone carrying this TCR beta chain turned up many times. The CDR3 consists of 15 residues. The J segment lost 2 bases and the V segment lost 0 bases, leaving 2 bases of the junction unmatched. CDR1 SGHRS and CDR2 YFSETQ come from the germline V gene. The data originate from a study of low-dose radiotherapy and immunotherapy resistance in tumors. Study context: Each two-week cycle included intravenous cyclophosphamide 200 mg/m2, given one day before radiation and immunotherapy.

Covering alpha and beta chains, TRAV- and TRBV-specific primers were used for the first-strand cDNA. Over 20 PCR cycles, TCRs were amplified from a constant-region primer and V-primer adapter. In vitro transcription amplified the mRNA that had been isolated. TCRdb processed the reads anew with MiXCR; each CDR3 protein has one entry. The data hold approximately 100,000 distinct CDR3 sequences, with around 21% observed a single time. As for time point: after trial treatment. Regarding treatment: LDRT plus nivolumab, ipilimumab, low-dose cyclophosphamide and aspirin (RACIN trial). The donors' regimen was nivolumab, ipilimumab, aspirin, low-dose cyclophosphamide and low-dose radiotherapy. The presence of advanced solid tumors lacking tumor-infiltrating lymphocytes characterized eligible patients.

The chain combines TRBV5-1 with TRBJ2-7; 10 bases agree with TRBD1. This sequence originates from a male donor with prostate cancer. Material: PBMCs, obtained after low-dose radiotherapy plus immunotherapy. The CDR3 here is CASSLDGTGAYEQYF. As DNA, the CDR3 is TGCGCCAGCAGCTTGGACGGGACAGGGGCCTACGAGCAGTACTTC.